These 19 T cell receptor beta chains share one sample of origin, sequenced in a study of cytomegalovirus exposure and HLA in healthy donors. Primers for the PCR totalled 60 Vbeta and 13 Jbeta. TCRdb's table, derived via immunoSEQ multiplex PCR, lists solely in-frame clones and lacks some. The sample totals fewer than 110,000 clones; its top ten clones hold about 3%. The material sequenced was PBMCs. The receptors were gathered from a man aged 40-49 years in good health and CMV-seronegative.

The gene calls are TRBV5-6 and TRBJ2-2, with TRBD1 matching 11 bases. Germline CDR1 SGHDT, CDR2 YYEEEE. The CDR3 is 15 residues long. Trimming removed 4 bases from V and 6 bases from J; junction bases left unmatched: 5. The CDR3 DNA sequence: TGTGCCAGCAGCCCGGACAGGGGGCGATCCGGGGAGCTGTTTTTT. This translates into CASSPDRGRSGELFF.

CDR3 region: CASSPTPGGPAFF. The CDR3 DNA reads TGTGCCAGCAGCCCCACACCGGGAGGACCGGCTTTCTTT. V and J are TRBV11-2 and TRBJ1-1; no clear D. The V end lost 5 bases, the J end lost 11 bases, and 18 bases lay between the germline ends. This CDR3 region has 13 residues. Germline assignment: CDR1 SGHAT and CDR2 FQNNGV.

This chain uses TRBV18 with TRBJ1-6; TRBD1 is a possible D gene (5 bases). The V end lost 0 bases, the J end lost 8 bases, and 17 bases lay between the germline ends. The CDR3 covers 17 residues. Per the germline V gene, CDR1 is KGHSH and CDR2 is LQKENI. This chain's CDR3 is CASSPPGLSQVDSPLHF. CDR3 nucleotides: TGTGCCAGCTCACCACCGGGACTCTCGCAAGTAGATTCACCCCTCCACTTT.

The genes are TRBV9 and TRBJ2-7, with D tentatively TRBD2 (6 bases). This CDR3 has 14 amino acids. V lost 0 bases, J lost 2 bases, and 9 bases lay in between. Germline V gene data show CDR1 as SGDLS and CDR2 as YYNGEE. CDR3 nucleotides: TGTGCCAGCAGCGTAGTAGCTAGCGCCTACGAGCAGTACTTC. It encodes CASSVVASAYEQYF.

The chain carries TRBV5-5 and TRBJ2-1, with 12 bases aligning to TRBD2. This CDR3 contains 18 residues. The V gene end was trimmed by 4 bases and the J gene end by 0 bases; junction bases not matched to a gene: 8. Germline V CDR1 and CDR2: SGHKS, YYEKEE (reference sequence). Here the CDR3 reads CASSQTSGRTSSYNEQFF. CDR3 nucleotides: TGTGCCAGCAGCCAGACTAGCGGGAGAACAAGCTCCTACAATGAGCAGTTCTTC. Full variable domain (outside the CDR3, taken from reference TRBV5-5 and TRBJ2-1): DAGVTQSPTHLIKTRGQQVTLRCSPISGHKSVSWYQQVLGQGPQFIFQYYEKEERGRGNFPDRFSARQFPNYSSELNVNALLLGDSALYLCASSQTSGRTSSYNEQFFGPGTRLTVL.

The V call is TRBV6-5, the J call TRBJ2-3; 10 bases map to TRBD2. This CDR3 spans 16 amino acids. V trimming: 3 bases; J trimming: 7 bases; junction bases outside the gene matches: 10. Germline V gives CDR1 MNHEY, CDR2 SVGAGI. Written as DNA, the CDR3 is TGTGCCAGCAGTTATGCTGCTAGCGGGAGTATAAATACGCAGTATTTT. It specifies CASSYAASGSINTQYF.

This chain connects TRBV19 to TRBJ1-5; a possible D gene is TRBD1 (5 bases). The CDR3 totals 14 residues. The V gene's germline CDR1 is LNHDA and CDR2 SQIVND (reference sequence). V was pared by 9 bases and J by 2 bases, with 14 bases between. CDR3 DNA sequence: TGTGCCAGCGAGGTAGGGGTTGGCAATCAGCCCCAGCATTTT. Protein sequence: CASEVGVGNQPQHF.

Written as DNA, the CDR3 is TGTGCCAGCAGCTGGACAGGGGATCAGCCCCAGCATTTT. It yields the protein CASSWTGDQPQHF. The chain recombines TRBV27 with TRBJ1-5; TRBD1 matches 9 bases. With V trimmed by 6 bases and J by 5 bases, 2 bases remained unmatched. Germline V gives CDR1 MNHEY, CDR2 SMNVEV (reference sequence). The CDR3 totals 13 residues.

Comment on this clone: A read error may produce the germline difference seen at one junction end. Other DNA sequences in the same sample also yield this CDR3. The chain employs TRBV4-3 and TRBJ2-3; 8 bases match TRBD1. Germline V gene lookup returns CDR1 LGHNA and CDR2 YSLEER. The CDR3 is 15 residues long. In DNA, the CDR3 is TGCGCCAGTAGCCAAGATGAGCAGGGGGCGGATACGCAGTATTTT. Translated: CASSQDEQGADTQYF.

The rearrangement links TRBV7-9 to TRBJ2-7; 8 nucleotides agree with TRBD1. V trimming: 1 base; J trimming: 4 bases; junction bases outside the gene matches: 3. This CDR3 contains 14 residues. Germline CDR1 reads SEHNR; CDR2 reads FQNEAQ (reference sequence). The CDR3 reads CASSLVGQGYEQYF. In nucleotides, the CDR3 is TGTGCCAGCAGCTTAGTTGGACAGGGTTACGAGCAGTACTTC.

The genes are TRBV18 and TRBJ2-2, with D possibly matching TRBD1 (6 bases). The CDR3 runs to 16 residues. Germline assignment: CDR1 KGHSH and CDR2 LQKENI. The V end lost 4 bases, the J end lost 1 base, and 13 bases lay between the germline ends. The CDR3 DNA reads as TGTGCCAGCTCACTACGACAACAGGGGAACACCGGGGAGCTGTTTTTT. This gives the protein CASSLRQQGNTGELFF.

The chain employs TRBV7-8 and TRBJ2-7; 9 bases are shared with TRBD2. Per the germline V gene, CDR1 is SGHVS and CDR2 is FQNEAQ. V trimming: 5 bases; J trimming: 2 bases; junction bases outside the gene matches: 10. The CDR3 is 16 residues long. Here the CDR3 reads CASSPTGQRGAYEQYF. The CDR3 DNA reads as TGTGCCAGCAGCCCCACTGGGCAGCGGGGGGCCTACGAGCAGTACTTC.

The rearrangement joins TRBV6-5 to TRBJ2-5, with D perhaps TRBD1 (6 bases). V lost 2 bases to trimming and J lost 6 bases, with 10 bases between them. The CDR3 contains 13 residues. Germline CDR1 MNHEY, CDR2 SVGAGI. CDR3 DNA: TGTGCCAGCAGTTACCCGGGGACAAAGACCCAGTACTTC. Its protein is CASSYPGTKTQYF.

The rearrangement joins TRBV7-2 to TRBJ2-5; D is perhaps TRBD2 (7 bases). V lost 0 bases and J 5 bases, leaving 22 bases between the germline ends. CDR3 length: 18 residues. Per the germline V gene, CDR1 is SGHTA and CDR2 is FQGNSA. The CDR3 protein is CASSLARAGEGHRETQYF. The CDR3 region has the DNA TGTGCCAGCAGCTTAGCGAGAGCAGGGGAGGGACACAGGGAGACCCAGTACTTC.

V is TRBV19 and J is TRBJ2-5; 11 bases fit TRBD1. V was clipped by 3 bases and J by 1 base; unmatched bases: 4. There are 16 residues in the CDR3. The V gene's germline CDR1 is LNHDA and CDR2 SQIVND (reference sequence). The CDR3 coding sequence is TGTGCCAGTAGTATGACGGGACAGGGGGTCCAAGAGACCCAGTACTTC. Translation gives CASSMTGQGVQETQYF.

V is TRBV6-4 and J is TRBJ1-3; a weak D match, TRBD1 (5 bases). The CDR3 extends over 18 amino acids. CDR1 and CDR2 from the germline V gene are MRHNA and SNTAGT. Trimming cost V 3 bases and J 0 bases, with 18 bases left between them. The CDR3 loop is CASSDFKGQGDSGNTIYF. The CDR3 nucleotides are TGTGCCAGCAGTGATTTTAAGGGGCAAGGAGACTCTGGAAACACCATATATTTT.

As DNA, the CDR3 is TGTGCCAGCAGTATAAATTCCTACGAGCAGTACTTC. It is translated as CASSINSYEQYF. The chain employs TRBV7-9 and TRBJ2-7; D not resolved. With 6 bases removed from V and 1 base from J, the gap between germline ends came to 7 bases. The CDR3 is 12 residues long. CDR1 is SEHNR and CDR2 is FQNEAQ in the germline V gene (reference sequence).

The V gene is TRBV5-1, the J gene TRBJ2-5; 11 positions agree with TRBD1. CDR3 length: 19 amino acids. Germline CDR1 and CDR2: SGHRS and YFSETQ. With 4 bases clipped from V and 1 base from J, the junction kept 15 bases outside the gene matches. The CDR3 DNA reads TGCGCCAGCAGCCCCTCTGGACAGGGGGCTTTTGGGTCCCAAGAGACCCAGTACTTC. Translating it yields CASSPSGQGAFGSQETQYF.

The CDR3 sequence is CASSPSGSTYEQYF. The CDR3 coding sequence is TGTGCCAGCTCACCAAGCGGGAGCACCTACGAGCAGTACTTC. This chain connects TRBV18 to TRBJ2-7, with 8 bases identical to TRBD2. Unmatched junction bases numbered 2, after V lost 2 bases and J lost 2 bases. Germline assignment: CDR1 KGHSH and CDR2 LQKENI. This CDR3 spans 14 amino acids.